Presented here are 9 T cell receptor beta chains from one specimen sequenced in a study of blood T cell repertoires in COVID-19. Assay: immunoSEQ multiplex PCR; the TCRdb copy retains only in-frame clones and omits some. The sample consists of about 240,000 clones, roughly nine tenths of them appearing once. Sequenced: peripheral blood. The receptors here all came from a man between 60 and 75 years old who had recovered from COVID-19.

The chain carries TRBV27 and TRBJ2-2; D is unresolved. The CDR3 length is 16 residues. Germline V gene lookup returns CDR1 MNHEY and CDR2 SMNVEV (reference sequence). V lost 6 bases and J 4 bases, leaving 18 bases between the germline ends. The CDR3 here is CASSPQYSRITGELFF. The CDR3 DNA reads as TGTGCCAGCAGCCCGCAGTATTCACGTATCACCGGGGAGCTGTTTTTT.

This clone was seen only once. The chain recombines TRBV5-1 with TRBJ2-1; D may be TRBD2 (6 bases). The CDR3 consists of 15 residues. V lost 0 bases to trimming and J lost 6 bases, with 13 bases between them. Looked up from germline, CDR1 is SGHRS and CDR2 is YFSETQ. The CDR3 sequence is CASSLVLPGGNEQFF. DNA for the CDR3: TGCGCCAGCAGCTTGGTCCTCCCCGGGGGCAATGAGCAGTTCTTC.

This chain uses TRBV7-2 with TRBJ2-1; TRBD1 might be the D (6 bases). Germline CDR1 reads SGHTA; CDR2 reads FQGNSA. The V gene lost 8 bases and the J gene lost 7 bases, with 12 bases spanning the gap. The CDR3 is made up of 12 amino acids. CDR3 loop: CASWTDLNEQFF. The CDR3 nucleotides are TGTGCCAGCTGGACAGACTTAAATGAGCAGTTCTTC.

The chain carries TRBV7-9 and TRBJ2-3, with D perhaps matching TRBD1 (5 bases). Per germline, CDR1 SEHNR and CDR2 FQNEAQ (reference sequence). CDR3 length equals 13 residues. The V gene lost 6 bases and the J gene lost 6 bases, with 13 bases spanning the gap. CDR3 region: CASRRSGSDTQYF. CDR3 nucleotides: TGTGCCAGCAGACGTTCAGGGTCGGATACGCAGTATTTT.

The chain couples TRBV27 to TRBJ1-2; TRBD1 matches 8 bases. The CDR3 extends over 14 amino acids. J gave up 7 bases and V 6 bases, and 10 bases lay outside the gene matches. Germline CDR1 and CDR2: MNHEY and SMNVEV (reference sequence). CDR3 in amino acids: CASSRRGRLGGYTF. As DNA, the CDR3 is TGTGCCAGCAGCCGCAGGGGGCGCCTAGGTGGCTACACCTTC.

The rearrangement links TRBV2 to TRBJ2-1; 7 bases line up with TRBD2. The CDR3 has 13 amino acids. Germline V CDR1 and CDR2: SNHLY, FYNNEI. V trimming: 8 bases; J trimming: 4 bases; junction bases outside the gene matches: 5. The CDR3 nucleotides are TGTGCCAGCGGGGAGGGTCGATACAATGAGCAGTTCTTC. It translates to CASGEGRYNEQFF.

The genes are TRBV30 and TRBJ1-5; the D is unclear. CDR1 is GTSNPN and CDR2 is SVGIG in the germline V gene (reference sequence). CDR3 size: 15 residues. Trimming cost V 0 bases and J 1 base, with 10 bases left between them. CDR3: CAWSVGILSNQPQHF. The CDR3 DNA follows: TGTGCCTGGAGTGTGGGCATTTTGAGCAATCAGCCCCAGCATTTT.

The rearrangement uses TRBV5-1 and TRBJ2-2; D may be TRBD1 (5 bases). Trimming shortened V by 5 bases and J by 6 bases, and 17 bases separated the two germline ends. This CDR3 has 15 amino acids. Germline CDR1 and CDR2: SGHRS and YFSETQ. The chain's CDR3 is CASRQSQGLAGELFF. The CDR3 DNA sequence: TGCGCCAGCAGACAATCCCAGGGCCTCGCCGGGGAGCTGTTTTTT.

The chain recombines TRBV2 with TRBJ1-6, with D maybe TRBD1 (6 bases). There are 14 residues in the CDR3. V was cut by 6 bases and J by 4 bases, with 10 bases left in between. Germline values: CDR1 SNHLY, CDR2 FYNNEI. CDR3 nucleotide sequence: TGTGCCAGCAGGGGGGCAACATATAATTCACCCCTCCACTTT. Translated: CASRGATYNSPLHF.